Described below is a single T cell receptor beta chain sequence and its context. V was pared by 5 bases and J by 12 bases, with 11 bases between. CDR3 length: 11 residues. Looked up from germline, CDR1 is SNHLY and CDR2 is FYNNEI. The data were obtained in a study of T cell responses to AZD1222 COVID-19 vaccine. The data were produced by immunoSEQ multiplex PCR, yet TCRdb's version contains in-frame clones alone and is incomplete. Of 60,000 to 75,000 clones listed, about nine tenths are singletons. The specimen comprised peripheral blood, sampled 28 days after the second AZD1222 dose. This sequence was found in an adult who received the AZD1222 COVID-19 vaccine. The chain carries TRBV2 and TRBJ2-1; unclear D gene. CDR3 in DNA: TGTGCCAGCAGTACCTCCGTTGGGCAGTTCTTC. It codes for CASSTSVGQFF.